A selection of T cell receptor beta chains follows, all from one sample in a study of shared clonotypes between healthy human individuals. The data were produced by immunoSEQ multiplex PCR, yet TCRdb's version contains in-frame clones alone and is incomplete. The sample lists about 2.1 million clones, just over 90% occurring once. The specimen was naive CD8+ T cells from PBMCs. These receptors were taken from a man younger than 30 in good health. Some clones in this sample may be carry-over from other donors' samples. The CDR3 runs from the conserved cysteine through the conserved F or W. A D gene is named only where the DNA matches it firmly. Clone size is shown for a subset of rows, as once, few, many or a class of expanded clone.

V gene: TRBV11-2; J gene: TRBJ1-4; clone size: NA; D gene: TRBD1; CDR3 DNA: TGTGCCAGCAGCTTTGACAGGGGAGAAGTCATCGGTGAAAAACTGTTTTTT; CDR3 protein: CASSFDRGEVIGEKLFF
V gene: TRBV27; J gene: TRBJ1-2; clone size: NA; D gene: NA; CDR3 DNA: TGTGCCAGCAGTTTCGGGGTCCCGAACTATGGCTACACCTTC; CDR3 protein: CASSFGVPNYGYTF
V gene: TRBV27; J gene: TRBJ2-7; clone size: once; D gene: NA; CDR3 DNA: TGTGCCAGCAGTGCTTTCTTACCACCCTACGAGCAGTACTTC; CDR3 protein: CASSAFLPPYEQYF
V gene: TRBV15; J gene: TRBJ1-5; clone size: NA; D gene: NA; CDR3 DNA: TGTGCCACCAGCAGATATGGAGGGTTTAGCAATCAGCCCCAGCATTTT; CDR3 protein: CATSRYGGFSNQPQHF
V gene: TRBV2; J gene: TRBJ1-3; clone size: once; D gene: NA; CDR3 DNA: TGTGCCAGCAGGGGGTGGAGGAACTCTGGAAACACCATATATTTT; CDR3 protein: CASRGWRNSGNTIYF
V gene: TRBV2; J gene: TRBJ2-7; clone size: NA; D gene: TRBD1; CDR3 DNA: TGTGCCAGCATAGGGACAGGAAACTACGAGCAGTACTTC; CDR3 protein: CASIGTGNYEQYF
V gene: TRBV18; J gene: TRBJ1-5; clone size: NA; D gene: NA; CDR3 DNA: TGTGCCAGCTCACCACCTAATATCGATCAGCCCCAGCATTTT; CDR3 protein: CASSPPNIDQPQHF
V gene: TRBV5-3; J gene: TRBJ2-7; clone size: NA; D gene: TRBD1; CDR3 DNA: TGTGCCAGAAGCGGAGGGACAGGGAACCCCTACGAGCAGTACTTC; CDR3 protein: CARSGGTGNPYEQYF
V gene: TRBV4-1; J gene: TRBJ1-5; clone size: NA; D gene: TRBD1; CDR3 DNA: TGCGCCAGCAGCCGGGACAGGGTGGGCAATCAGCCCCAGCATTTT; CDR3 protein: CASSRDRVGNQPQHF
V gene: TRBV29-1; J gene: TRBJ2-7; clone size: NA; D gene: NA; CDR3 DNA: TGCAGCGGACGCACCGCCTGGGAACAGGGAGACGAGCAGTACTTC; CDR3 protein: CSGRTAWEQGDEQYF
V gene: TRBV9; J gene: TRBJ1-1; clone size: NA; D gene: NA; CDR3 DNA: TGTGCCAGCAGCGTAGGCCGGGCAGGGAACACTGAAGCTTTCTTT; CDR3 protein: CASSVGRAGNTEAFF
V gene: TRBV9; J gene: TRBJ2-2; clone size: NA; D gene: TRBD2; CDR3 DNA: TGTGCCAGCAGCCCGCGACTAGCGGGAGCGGGCACCGGGGAGCTGTTTTTT; CDR3 protein: CASSPRLAGAGTGELFF
V gene: TRBV19; J gene: TRBJ2-1; clone size: once; D gene: NA; CDR3 DNA: TGTGCCAGTAGTATACACGTAGTGTCCTACAATGAGCAGTTCTTC; CDR3 protein: CASSIHVVSYNEQFF
V gene: TRBV4-2; J gene: TRBJ1-3; clone size: NA; D gene: NA; CDR3 DNA: TGTGCCAGCAGCGTGAAGGAGAACTCTGGAAACACCATATATTTT; CDR3 protein: CASSVKENSGNTIYF
V gene: TRBV28; J gene: TRBJ1-1; clone size: NA; D gene: NA; CDR3 DNA: TGTGCCAGCAGTTTAAGTCTACGGGACCCACCGAACACTGAAGCTTTCTTT; CDR3 protein: CASSLSLRDPPNTEAFF
V gene: TRBV11-3; J gene: TRBJ2-2; clone size: few; D gene: NA; CDR3 DNA: TGTGCCAGCAGCCTAGGACGAAACGGGGAGCTGTTTTTT; CDR3 protein: CASSLGRNGELFF
V gene: TRBV9; J gene: TRBJ2-1; clone size: NA; D gene: TRBD2; CDR3 DNA: TGTGCCAGCAGCGTCTTAACTAGCGACAAGGGTGAGCAGTTCTTC; CDR3 protein: CASSVLTSDKGEQFF
V gene: TRBV6-4; J gene: TRBJ2-2; clone size: NA; D gene: NA; CDR3 DNA: TGTGCCAGCAGTGACCCAGAGGGGGAGGCCGGGGAGCTGTTTTTT; CDR3 protein: CASSDPEGEAGELFF
V gene: TRBV6-1; J gene: TRBJ1-2; clone size: NA; D gene: NA; CDR3 DNA: TGTGCCAGCAGTGAAGGAGCTAACGCAAACTACTATGGCTACACCTTC; CDR3 protein: CASSEGANANYYGYTF
V gene: TRBV13; J gene: TRBJ2-2; clone size: NA; D gene: NA; CDR3 DNA: TGTGCCAGCAGCTCCGACTCCTTAGGTATAACCGGGGAGCTGTTTTTT; CDR3 protein: CASSSDSLGITGELFF
V gene: TRBV27; J gene: TRBJ2-3; clone size: NA; D gene: TRBD2; CDR3 DNA: TGTGCCAGCAGTTTATCACGGCTAGCGGGAGGCGGATATACAGATACGCAGTATTTT; CDR3 protein: CASSLSRLAGGGYTDTQYF
V gene: TRBV6-1; J gene: TRBJ2-2; clone size: NA; D gene: NA; CDR3 DNA: TGTGCCAGCAGAGACCGAGAGACCGGGGAGCTGTTTTTT; CDR3 protein: CASRDRETGELFF
V gene: TRBV15; J gene: TRBJ2-5; clone size: NA; D gene: NA; CDR3 DNA: TGTGCCACCAGCAAGATTAGGGGGTGGCAATCTCAAGAGACCCAGTACTTC; CDR3 protein: CATSKIRGWQSQETQYF
V gene: TRBV19; J gene: TRBJ2-3; clone size: NA; D gene: TRBD2; CDR3 DNA: TGTGCCAGTAGTATACTAGCGGACACAGATACGCAGTATTTT; CDR3 protein: CASSILADTDTQYF
V gene: TRBV27; J gene: TRBJ2-4; clone size: NA; D gene: NA; CDR3 DNA: TGTGCCAGCAGTTTATATGGGATTCAGTACTTC; CDR3 protein: CASSLYGIQYF
V gene: TRBV7-9; J gene: TRBJ2-2; clone size: NA; D gene: TRBD1; CDR3 DNA: TGTGCCAGCAGCGCGGACAGGGGGACTCCCGGGGAGCTGTTTTTT; CDR3 protein: CASSADRGTPGELFF
V gene: TRBV7-9; J gene: TRBJ2-2; clone size: NA; D gene: NA; CDR3 DNA: TGTGCCAGCAGCTCCTTCACCGGGGAGCTGTTTTTT; CDR3 protein: CASSSFTGELFF
V gene: TRBV13; J gene: TRBJ1-3; clone size: NA; D gene: NA; CDR3 DNA: TGTGCCAGCAGCCATACAGGGACTGGAAACACCATATATTTT; CDR3 protein: CASSHTGTGNTIYF
V gene: TRBV30; J gene: TRBJ2-5; clone size: NA; D gene: TRBD2; CDR3 DNA: TGTGCCTGTGGACTAGCGGGAGTTCACCAAGAGACCCAGTACTTC; CDR3 protein: CACGLAGVHQETQYF
V gene: TRBV27; J gene: TRBJ2-5; clone size: NA; D gene: NA; CDR3 DNA: TGTGCCAGCAGTACCAGGGGCCTACAGGAGACCCAGTACTTC; CDR3 protein: CASSTRGLQETQYF
V gene: TRBV5-5; J gene: TRBJ1-5; clone size: NA; D gene: NA; CDR3 DNA: TGTGCCAGCAGCTTGTGGGGGGCATACAATCAGCCCCAGCATTTT; CDR3 protein: CASSLWGAYNQPQHF
V gene: TRBV7-3; J gene: TRBJ2-3; clone size: NA; D gene: TRBD1; CDR3 DNA: TGTGCCAGCAGCTTCACACAGGGGGGTACGCAGTATTTT; CDR3 protein: CASSFTQGGTQYF